The 20 T cell receptor beta chains below were found in one sample sequenced in a study of shared clonotypes between healthy human individuals (TCRdb year 2020). Libraries were prepared through the immunoSEQ multiplex PCR assay. Imported from immuneACCESS, the table was reduced by TCRdb to in-frame sequences with V and J called. These copies leave out some clones; in studies compared against another copy, an unresolved V gene accounts for under half, and the cause of the remainder is not known. Recorded for this sample are roughly 2.6 million clones; over 85% of them occurred a single time. The top ten clonotypes cover roughly 0.14% of the sample. Input material: naive CD4+ T cells sorted from blood. The intended sense of this specimen's cell subset or site label: CD45RA+ positively selected. The source is a man aged 18 to 30 in good health.

The chain joins TRBV2 to TRBJ1-1; TRBD1 might be the D (5 bases). CDR1 SNHLY and CDR2 FYNNEI come from the germline V gene. The CDR3 loop spans 14 amino acids. The ends were cut back, 5 bases at V and 4 bases at J, with 14 bases in the middle. The CDR3 DNA is TGTGCCAGCAGTTACGAGGGGTTGGCCACTGAAGCTTTCTTT. It yields the protein CASSYEGLATEAFF.

This clone has only one observation. The chain employs TRBV10-3 and TRBJ2-5; D is perhaps TRBD2 (7 bases). The V gene lost 3 bases and the J gene lost 4 bases, with 12 bases spanning the gap. This CDR3 is 14 amino acids long. Germline loops: CDR1 ENHRY, CDR2 SYGVKD. DNA of the CDR3: TGTGCCATCAGTGACCGGGGGGCGGGAGAGACCCAGTACTTC. Translated, it gives CAISDRGAGETQYF.

This chain joins TRBV7-9 and TRBJ2-6; tentative D call: TRBD2 (6 bases). V was clipped by 4 bases and J by 13 bases, with 11 bases between them. CDR1 is SEHNR and CDR2 is FQNEAQ in the germline V gene (reference sequence). The CDR3 runs 12 residues. The CDR3 here is CASSSGGFVLTF. The CDR3 DNA is TGTGCCAGCAGCTCCGGAGGGTTTGTCCTGACTTTC.

The rearrangement uses TRBV19 and TRBJ2-7, with D possibly being TRBD2 (5 bases). CDR1 and CDR2 (germline): LNHDA, SQIVND (reference sequence). The CDR3 runs 17 residues. V gave up 4 bases and J gave up 0 bases, with 19 bases separating them. CDR3 amino acids: CASSTKSPGIGSYEQYF. The CDR3 DNA reads TGTGCCAGTAGTACCAAGAGCCCCGGGATTGGCTCCTACGAGCAGTACTTC.

The chain couples TRBV19 to TRBJ1-1, with D hard to call. The CDR3 loop spans 12 amino acids. Trimming took off 8 bases at V and 0 bases at J, with 7 bases between the two ends. CDR1 LNHDA and CDR2 SQIVND come from the germline V gene (reference sequence). The CDR3 DNA sequence: TGTGCCAGTGTTTCAGTGAACACTGAAGCTTTCTTT. It translates to CASVSVNTEAFF. The whole variable domain, remainder taken from reference TRBV19 and TRBJ1-1, is DGGITQSPKYLFRKEGQNVTLSCEQNLNHDAMYWYRQDPGQGLRLIYYSQIVNDFQKGDIAEGYSVSREKKESFPLTVTSAQKNPTAFYLCASVSVNTEAFFGQGTRLTVV.

In this sample, this clone turned up once. Other DNA sequences within the sample encode an identical CDR3. The rearrangement links TRBV5-1 to TRBJ2-7, with D unresolved. Deletions cut 0 bases from V and 3 bases from J, with 7 bases between. The CDR3 is 13 amino acids. Germline-derived CDR1 and CDR2 are SGHRS and YFSETQ. CDR3 sequence (DNA): TGCGCCAGCAGCTTGGATGGATACTACGAGCAGTACTTC. Protein product: CASSLDGYYEQYF.

V and J are TRBV7-2 and TRBJ2-1; D remains unclear. In germline, CDR1 is SGHTA, CDR2 FQGNSA. With 5 bases removed from V and 7 bases from J, the gap between germline ends came to 6 bases. The CDR3 is made up of 11 amino acids. The CDR3 DNA follows: TGTGCCAGCAGCCAGGCGAATGAGCAGTTCTTC. Protein sequence: CASSQANEQFF.

This clone has a single count. The chain is built from TRBV7-9 and TRBJ2-5; 16 bases are shared with TRBD2. CDR3 size: 18 residues. CDR1 is SEHNR and CDR2 is FQNEAQ in the germline V gene (reference sequence). The V and J ends lost 5 bases and 3 bases, in that order; junction bases with no gene match: 9. The CDR3 loop reads CASSPGTSGRASKETQYF. CDR3 DNA sequence: TGTGCCAGCAGCCCGGGGACTAGCGGGAGGGCCTCGAAAGAGACCCAGTACTTC.

CDR3 sequence (DNA): TGCGCCAGCAGCACTATAAATGAGCAGTTCTTC. The encoded protein is CASSTINEQFF. The chain joins TRBV10-2 to TRBJ2-1, with no clear D. The CDR3 has 11 amino acids. V lost 6 bases and J 7 bases, leaving 7 bases between the germline ends. Germline V gene lookup returns CDR1 WSHSY and CDR2 SAAADI.

The rearrangement joins TRBV6-1 to TRBJ1-3; 8 nucleotides match TRBD1. The V gene end was trimmed by 7 bases and the J gene end by 5 bases; junction bases not matched to a gene: 10. CDR1 is MNHNS and CDR2 is SASEGT in the germline V gene. The CDR3 covers 15 residues. In nucleotides, the CDR3 is TGTGCCAGCACTGTACAGGGGGGGTCCCGAAACACCATATATTTT. Its protein is CASTVQGGSRNTIYF.

The chain joins TRBV7-2 to TRBJ1-1; perhaps TRBD1 as D (5 bases). V gave up 5 bases and J gave up 2 bases, with 12 bases separating them. The CDR3 consists of 14 residues. Germline CDR1 is SGHTA and CDR2 is FQGNSA. The chain's CDR3 is CASSGGGSNTEAFF. CDR3 DNA sequence: TGTGCCAGCAGCGGCGGGGGGTCAAACACTGAAGCTTTCTTT.

The V gene is TRBV5-1, the J gene TRBJ1-4; D is unclear. Germline CDR1 is SGHRS and CDR2 is YFSETQ. Trimming took 0 bases from V and 4 from J, leaving 7 bases between them. This CDR3 spans 14 amino acids. CDR3 in amino acids: CASSLEAFNEKLFF. The CDR3 DNA follows: TGCGCCAGCAGCTTGGAAGCATTTAATGAAAAACTGTTTTTT.

This chain joins TRBV19 and TRBJ2-2; 8 bases are shared with TRBD2. This CDR3 region has 16 residues. The germline V gene encodes CDR1 LNHDA and CDR2 SQIVND (reference sequence). J was trimmed by 4 bases and V by 6 bases; bases with no gene match: 10. CDR3 DNA: TGTGCCAGTAGGCCCGGGACTAGAACGGCCACCGGGGAGCTGTTTTTT. Translating gives CASRPGTRTATGELFF.

V usage is TRBV5-1 and J usage is TRBJ1-1, with D perhaps TRBD1 (5 bases). The V and J ends lost 8 bases and 2 bases respectively, with 16 bases between them. In germline, CDR1 is SGHRS, CDR2 YFSETQ. The CDR3 runs 14 residues. The CDR3 is CASGRDSVNTEAFF. The CDR3 bases are TGCGCCAGTGGCCGTGACAGTGTTAACACTGAAGCTTTCTTT.

The chain links TRBV11-2 to TRBJ2-7; D is tentatively TRBD1 or TRBD2 (5 bases each). Trimming removed 4 bases from V and 1 base from J, with 14 bases in between. There are 15 residues in the CDR3. Germline assignment: CDR1 SGHAT and CDR2 FQNNGV. CDR3 bases: TGTGCCAGCAGCTACGGGGACCAACGGTCCTACGAGCAGTACTTC. Translating it yields CASSYGDQRSYEQYF.

The rearrangement joins TRBV15 to TRBJ1-2; D not certain. The germline V gene has CDR1 LNHNV and CDR2 YYDKDF (reference sequence). Trimming removed 2 bases at V and 7 bases at J, with 14 bases between. CDR3 length equals 14 residues. As DNA, the CDR3 is TGTGCCACCAGCAGACCCTCTCTTCTGGGTGGCTACACCTTC. Translated, it gives CATSRPSLLGGYTF.

About this clone itself: The same CDR3 can be traced to other DNA sequences in this sample. CDR3 DNA: TGTGCCAGCAGTGAGGGGACAGGGATCACCGGGGAGCTGTTTTTT. Its translation is CASSEGTGITGELFF. The chain employs TRBV6-1 and TRBJ2-2, with 9 bases lining up with TRBD1. The germline CDR1 and CDR2 sequences are MNHNS and SASEGT. V lost 3 bases, J lost 4 bases, and 3 bases stayed unmatched. This CDR3 has 15 residues.

V is TRBV5-8 and J is TRBJ2-6; D is perhaps TRBD1 (5 bases). CDR1 is SGHTS, CDR2 YDEGEE, per germline. V lost 0 bases to trimming and J lost 0 bases, with 13 bases between them. The CDR3 runs to 18 residues. The CDR3 sequence: CASSLVTGQLSGANVLTF. CDR3 sequence (DNA): TGTGCCAGCAGCTTGGTTACAGGTCAGCTCTCTGGGGCCAACGTCCTGACTTTC.

This clone was seen a single time. The gene calls are TRBV7-8 and TRBJ2-3; the D call may be TRBD1 or TRBD2 (6 bases each). CDR1 and CDR2 from the germline V gene are SGHVS and FQNEAQ. Trimming shortened V by 2 bases and J by 6 bases, and 30 bases separated the two germline ends. This CDR3 is built from 20 residues. The CDR3 nucleotides are TGTGCCAGCAGCTTACTACCCTCTTTGGCGGGGCCGACAAGGGGGGATACGCAGTATTTT. Protein sequence: CASSLLPSLAGPTRGDTQYF.

The chain employs TRBV2 and TRBJ1-5, with a possible D match to TRBD1 (6 bases). Per germline, CDR1 SNHLY and CDR2 FYNNEI. The V and J ends lost 9 bases and 4 bases respectively, with 10 bases between them. The CDR3 totals 12 residues. The CDR3 here is CASRTANQPQHF. As DNA, the CDR3 is TGTGCCAGTAGGACAGCTAATCAGCCCCAGCATTTT.